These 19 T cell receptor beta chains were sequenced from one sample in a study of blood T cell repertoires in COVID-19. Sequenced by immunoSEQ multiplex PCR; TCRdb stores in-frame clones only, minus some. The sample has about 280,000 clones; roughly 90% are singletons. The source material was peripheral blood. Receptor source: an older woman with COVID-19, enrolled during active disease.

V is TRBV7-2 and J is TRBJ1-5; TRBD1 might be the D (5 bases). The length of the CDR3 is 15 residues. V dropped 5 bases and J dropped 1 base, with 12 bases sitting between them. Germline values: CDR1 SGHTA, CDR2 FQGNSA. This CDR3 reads CASSPGRASNQPQHF. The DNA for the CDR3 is TGTGCCAGCAGCCCCGGCAGGGCCAGCAATCAGCCCCAGCATTTT.

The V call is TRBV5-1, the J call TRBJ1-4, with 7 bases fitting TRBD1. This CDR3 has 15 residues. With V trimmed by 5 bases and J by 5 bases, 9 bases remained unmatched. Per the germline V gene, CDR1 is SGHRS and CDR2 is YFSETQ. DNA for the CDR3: TGCGCCAGCAGTCGAGGGGGCGGAGGGAATGAAAAACTGTTTTTT. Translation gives CASSRGGGGNEKLFF.

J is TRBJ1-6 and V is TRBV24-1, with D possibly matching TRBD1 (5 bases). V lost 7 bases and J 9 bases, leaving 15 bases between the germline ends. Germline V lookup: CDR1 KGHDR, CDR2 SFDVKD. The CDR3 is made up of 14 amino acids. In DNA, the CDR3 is TGTGCCACCAGCGCCCGGCCGGGGGGTTCACCCCTCCACTTT. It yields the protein CATSARPGGSPLHF.

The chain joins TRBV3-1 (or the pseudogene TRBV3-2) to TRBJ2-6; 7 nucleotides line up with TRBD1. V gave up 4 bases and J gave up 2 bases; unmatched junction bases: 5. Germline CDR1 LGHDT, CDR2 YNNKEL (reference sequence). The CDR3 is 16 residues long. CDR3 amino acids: CASSRTTGPGANVLTF. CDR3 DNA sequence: TGTGCCAGCAGCCGAACGACAGGGCCTGGGGCCAACGTCCTGACTTTC.

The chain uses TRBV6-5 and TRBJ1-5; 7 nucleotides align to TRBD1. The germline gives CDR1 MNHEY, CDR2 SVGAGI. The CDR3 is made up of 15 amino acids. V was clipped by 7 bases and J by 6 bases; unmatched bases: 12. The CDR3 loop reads CASTYDRAPGQPQHF. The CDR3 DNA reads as TGTGCCAGCACCTATGACAGGGCCCCGGGTCAGCCCCAGCATTTT.

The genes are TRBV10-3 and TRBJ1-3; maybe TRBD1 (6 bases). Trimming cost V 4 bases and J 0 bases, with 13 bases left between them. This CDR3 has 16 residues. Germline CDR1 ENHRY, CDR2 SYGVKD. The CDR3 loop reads CAISGGLPISGNTIYF. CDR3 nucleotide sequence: TGTGCCATCAGTGGGGGGCTTCCGATCTCTGGAAACACCATATATTTT.

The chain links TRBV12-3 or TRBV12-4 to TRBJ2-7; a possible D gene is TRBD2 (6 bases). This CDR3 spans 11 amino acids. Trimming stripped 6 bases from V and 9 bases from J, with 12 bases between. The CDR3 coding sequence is TGTGCCAGCAGCTCGGGGGAAGTGCAGTACTTC. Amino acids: CASSSGEVQYF.

The CDR3 DNA reads TGTGCCAGCAACCCCCGCGGCGATGAGCAGTTCTTC. Translated: CASNPRGDEQFF. V is TRBV6-2 or TRBV6-3 and J is TRBJ2-1, with unresolved D. Trimming left V 7 bases short and J 8 bases short, with 12 bases between. The germline V gene encodes CDR1 MNHEY and CDR2 SVGEGT. The CDR3 covers 12 residues.

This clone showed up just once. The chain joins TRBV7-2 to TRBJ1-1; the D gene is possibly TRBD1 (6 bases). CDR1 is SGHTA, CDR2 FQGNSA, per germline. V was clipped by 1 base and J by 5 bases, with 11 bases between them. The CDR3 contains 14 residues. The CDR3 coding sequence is TGTGCCAGCAGCTTAGTACAGGGAGGGACTGAAGCTTTCTTT. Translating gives CASSLVQGGTEAFF.

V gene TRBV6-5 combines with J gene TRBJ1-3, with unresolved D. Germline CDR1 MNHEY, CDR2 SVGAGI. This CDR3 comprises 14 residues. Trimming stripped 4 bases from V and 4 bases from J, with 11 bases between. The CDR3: CASSSGMKGNTIYF. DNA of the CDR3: TGTGCCAGCAGTTCCGGGATGAAGGGAAACACCATATATTTT.

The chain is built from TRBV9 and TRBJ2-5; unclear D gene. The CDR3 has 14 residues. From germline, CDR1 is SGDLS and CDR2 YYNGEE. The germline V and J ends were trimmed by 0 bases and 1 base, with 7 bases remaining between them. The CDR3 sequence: CASSVVGGQETQYF. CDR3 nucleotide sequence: TGTGCCAGCAGCGTAGTAGGCGGCCAAGAGACCCAGTACTTC.

The CDR3 is CASSLGTVNTGELFF. CDR3 nucleotide sequence: TGTGCCAGCAGCCTCGGGACAGTTAACACCGGGGAGCTGTTTTTT. The rearrangement uses TRBV7-9 and TRBJ2-2; 7 nucleotides agree with TRBD1. The V gene end was trimmed by 5 bases and the J gene end by 2 bases; junction bases not matched to a gene: 5. The CDR3 totals 15 residues. Germline V lookup: CDR1 SEHNR, CDR2 FQNEAQ (reference sequence).

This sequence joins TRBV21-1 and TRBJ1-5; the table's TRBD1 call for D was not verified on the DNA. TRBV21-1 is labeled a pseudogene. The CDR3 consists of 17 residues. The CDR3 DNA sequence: TGTGCCAGCAGCAGAGGACACAGGGTCGAGGGCAATCAGCCCCAGCATTTT. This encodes CASSRGHRVEGNQPQHF.

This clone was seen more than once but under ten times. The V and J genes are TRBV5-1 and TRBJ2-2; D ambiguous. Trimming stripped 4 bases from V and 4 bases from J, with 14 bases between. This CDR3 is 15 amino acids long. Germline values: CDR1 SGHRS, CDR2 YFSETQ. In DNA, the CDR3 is TGCGCCAGCAGCCCGACAAGTCCCTCCACCGGGGAGCTGTTTTTT. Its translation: CASSPTSPSTGELFF.

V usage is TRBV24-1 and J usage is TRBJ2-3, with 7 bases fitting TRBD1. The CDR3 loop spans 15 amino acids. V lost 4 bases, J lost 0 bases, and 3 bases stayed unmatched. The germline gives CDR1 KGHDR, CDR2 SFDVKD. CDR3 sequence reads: CATSDRDSSTDTQYF. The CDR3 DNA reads TGTGCCACCAGTGACCGGGACAGTAGCACAGATACGCAGTATTTT.

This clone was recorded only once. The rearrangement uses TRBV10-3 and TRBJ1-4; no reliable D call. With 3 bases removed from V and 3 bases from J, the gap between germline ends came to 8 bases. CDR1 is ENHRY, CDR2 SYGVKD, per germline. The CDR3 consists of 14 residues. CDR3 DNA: TGTGCCATCAGTGAACGGGGAGCTAATGAAAAACTGTTTTTT. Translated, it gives CAISERGANEKLFF.

The CDR3 region is CASSYDSSRETQYF. CDR3 DNA sequence: TGCGCCAGCAGCTACGACTCAAGCCGGGAGACCCAGTACTTC. The chain links TRBV5-1 to TRBJ2-5, with no clear D. Between the trimmed V and J ends, which lost 3 bases and 5 bases, there was a span of 14 bases. The CDR3 sequence is 14 residues long. The V gene's germline CDR1 is SGHRS and CDR2 YFSETQ.

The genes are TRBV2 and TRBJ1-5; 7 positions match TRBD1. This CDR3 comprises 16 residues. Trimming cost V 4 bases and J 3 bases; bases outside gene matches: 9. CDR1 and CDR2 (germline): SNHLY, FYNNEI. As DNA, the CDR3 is TGTGCCAGCAGTGCCCGGGACAGCCTCTTCAATCAGCCCCAGCATTTT. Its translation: CASSARDSLFNQPQHF.

The CDR3 DNA sequence: TGCAGTGTCACCCAAGGCGGAGAGCAGTACTTC. Encoded protein: CSVTQGGEQYF. The chain uses TRBV20-1 and TRBJ2-7; D gene ambiguous. The CDR3 totals 11 residues. The germline CDR1 and CDR2 sequences are DFQATT and SNEGSKA (reference sequence). Trimming shortened V by 7 bases and J by 7 bases, and 14 bases separated the two germline ends.